A single sample gave rise to the 20 T cell receptor beta chains below, sequenced in a study of T cells in Graves' hyperthyroidism and ophthalmopathy. RNA transcripts provided the source from which TCR beta CDR3 regions were amplified. The HTBI primer set drove a first-round RT-PCR of the TCR CDR3. TCRdb reanalysed the multiplex PCR reads using MiXCR and keeps one entry per CDR3 protein. The data contain under 350,000 distinct CDR3 sequences, roughly 20% of them seen just once; the ten biggest clones take up around 50%. What was sequenced was blood. The receptors derive from a woman between 45 and 60 years old with Graves' hyperthyroidism.

The chain combines TRBV12-3 or TRBV12-4 with TRBJ2-1; TRBD1 matches 9 bases. CDR3 length equals 18 residues. The J segment lost 8 bases and the V segment lost 6 bases, leaving 20 bases of the junction unmatched. CDR3 nucleotides: TGTGCCAGCAGGGGGACAGGGATTTTAAAGCCCGGGATCGATGAGCAGTTCTTC. Its translation: CASRGTGILKPGIDEQFF.

This chain uses TRBV20-1 with TRBJ1-4, with D possibly being TRBD1 (6 bases). Germline V gene sequence: CDR1 DFQATT, CDR2 SNEGSKA (reference sequence). This CDR3 region has 13 residues. The germline V and J ends were trimmed by 1 base and 10 bases, with 13 bases remaining between them. The CDR3 region is CSARVRTEGKLFF. CDR3 DNA: TGCAGTGCTAGAGTCCGGACAGAGGGAAAACTGTTTTTT.

The chain has TRBV27 and TRBJ2-5, with TRBD2 identical over 8 bases. The CDR3 is made up of 14 amino acids. The ends lost 6 bases at V and 5 bases at J; junction bases unmatched: 8. Germline assignment: CDR1 MNHEY and CDR2 SMNVEV (reference sequence). The CDR3 DNA reads as TGTGCCAGCAGCCGCGGACTAGCTAGGGAGACCCAGTACTTC. This translates into CASSRGLARETQYF.

To note about this clonotype: The junction and the germline gene differ at one end; a read error may be behind it. The chain couples TRBV7-7 to TRBJ2-5; D uncertain. There are 13 residues in the CDR3. Per the germline V gene, CDR1 is SSHAT and CDR2 is FNYEAQ (reference sequence). The CDR3 DNA follows: TGTGCTAGCAGCTTAGCCTTAGAAGAGACCCAGTACTTC. This sequence encodes CASSLALEETQYF.

The rearrangement joins TRBV20-1 to TRBJ2-7; TRBD2 is a possible D gene (5 bases). Germline CDR1 is DFQATT and CDR2 is SNEGSKA (reference sequence). CDR3 size: 15 residues. V was pared by 6 bases and J by 4 bases, with 22 bases between. This CDR3 is CSATSVGIARYEQYF. As DNA, the CDR3 is TGCAGTGCCACCTCGGTCGGGATAGCGAGGTACGAGCAGTACTTC.

This clonotype was observed at least ten times. The J gene is TRBJ2-5, the V gene TRBV7-8; a weak D match, TRBD1 (6 bases). Germline V gene data show CDR1 as SGHVS and CDR2 as FQNEAQ. CDR3 size: 15 residues. The V and J ends lost 5 bases and 0 bases respectively, with 13 bases between them. The CDR3 reads CASSPQTGYQETQYF. Here the CDR3 DNA reads TGTGCCAGCAGCCCGCAAACAGGGTACCAAGAGACCCAGTACTTC.

The rearrangement links TRBV9 to TRBJ1-1; 8 bases map to TRBD1. From germline, CDR1 is SGDLS and CDR2 YYNGEE. V lost 5 bases, J lost 4 bases, and 7 bases stayed unmatched. This CDR3 region has 14 residues. In DNA, the CDR3 is TGTGCCAGCAGTGATCCTGACAGGGGCACTGAAGCTTTCTTT. This sequence encodes CASSDPDRGTEAFF.

Ten or more counts support this clonotype. The chain is built from TRBV10-2 and TRBJ2-5; 9 bases are a match to TRBD1. Germline V gene sequence: CDR1 WSHSY, CDR2 SAAADI. There are 14 residues in the CDR3. V dropped 7 bases and J dropped 7; count of bases not matched to a gene: 10. CDR3 nucleotide sequence: TGCGCCAGCACCCCGGACAGGGGAGGCGGGACCCAGTACTTC. Its translation is CASTPDRGGGTQYF.

This clonotype was seen a few times. The chain recombines TRBV4-2 with TRBJ2-1, with 10 positions matching TRBD2. The CDR3 is 16 amino acids. Trimming removed 0 bases from V and 8 bases from J; junction bases left unmatched: 7. CDR1 is LGHNA and CDR2 is YNFKEQ in the germline V gene. DNA of the CDR3: TGTGCCAGCAGCCAAGAGTGGCTAGCGGGAGTCGATGAGCAGTTCTTC. Translation gives CASSQEWLAGVDEQFF.

This clonotype was seen repeatedly, ten times or more. The chain joins TRBV7-2 to TRBJ2-1, with 14 bases lining up with TRBD2. This CDR3 has 14 residues. CDR1 is SGHTA and CDR2 is FQGNSA in the germline V gene. The junction had 8 bases not matched to a gene; V was cut back by 7 bases and J by 12 bases. This CDR3 reads CASTWGLAGDAQFF. The CDR3 DNA is TGTGCCAGCACCTGGGGACTAGCGGGGGACGCGCAGTTCTTC.

This clonotype was seen many times. The rearrangement uses TRBV5-1 and TRBJ2-3, with D possibly matching TRBD1 (5 bases). The CDR3 has 14 residues. Trimming stripped 1 base from V and 4 bases from J, with 10 bases between. Germline CDR1 is SGHRS and CDR2 is YFSETQ. The CDR3 sequence is CASSLTRVADTQYF. CDR3 DNA sequence: TGCGCCAGCAGCTTGACCAGGGTGGCAGATACGCAGTATTTT.

This clonotype has at least ten counts. The genes are TRBV27 and TRBJ1-5, with 7 bases lining up with TRBD1. Unmatched junction bases numbered 5, after V lost 6 bases and J lost 6 bases. Germline V CDR1 and CDR2: MNHEY, SMNVEV (reference sequence). The CDR3 has 13 amino acids. As DNA, the CDR3 is TGTGCCAGCAGAAGGCAGGGGGGTCAGCCCCAGCATTTT. Translated, it gives CASRRQGGQPQHF.

This chain joins TRBV4-2 and TRBJ1-3; D gene unclear. CDR1 is LGHNA, CDR2 YNFKEQ, per germline. V lost 0 bases and J 0 bases, leaving 12 bases between the germline ends. CDR3 length: 17 residues. CDR3 bases: TGTGCCAGCAGCCAAGACACGAACATCCTCTCTGGAAACACCATATATTTT. It encodes CASSQDTNILSGNTIYF.

The chain carries TRBV7-9 and TRBJ2-5, with D possibly being TRBD1 or TRBD2 (5 bases each). CDR1 is SEHNR and CDR2 is FQNEAQ in the germline V gene (reference sequence). The CDR3 is made up of 13 amino acids. V was clipped by 3 bases and J by 5 bases, with 10 bases between them. Here the CDR3 reads CASSFEGWETQYF. CDR3 bases: TGTGCCAGCAGCTTTGAGGGGTGGGAGACCCAGTACTTC.

The chain employs TRBV3-1 and TRBJ1-1; tentative D call: TRBD1 (5 bases). V was shortened by 4 bases and J by 1 base, with 19 bases between the two germline ends. The CDR3 sequence is 17 residues long. CDR1 LGHDT and CDR2 YNNKEL come from the germline V gene (reference sequence). CDR3 sequence reads: CASSLDPLGDRNTEAFF. The CDR3 coding sequence is TGTGCCAGCAGCCTCGATCCCTTGGGAGACAGGAACACTGAAGCTTTCTTT.

This clonotype was seen a handful of times. The chain has TRBV6-1 and TRBJ2-5; 11 nucleotides line up with TRBD2. The germline V gene encodes CDR1 MNHNS and CDR2 SASEGT. The CDR3 consists of 16 residues. Trimming took 5 bases from V and 2 from J; bases not matched to a gene: 7. The chain's CDR3 is CASSSAGLAAQETQYF. DNA of the CDR3: TGTGCCAGCAGTTCCGCGGGACTAGCGGCACAAGAGACCCAGTACTTC.

The chain's CDR3 is CASSLIEIKGYTF. Written as DNA, the CDR3 is TGTGCCAGCAGCTTAATCGAGATTAAGGGCTACACCTTC. The chain recombines TRBV7-3 with TRBJ1-2; D remains ambiguous. V was clipped by 1 base and J by 8 bases, with 11 bases between them. The CDR3 has 13 amino acids. Germline values: CDR1 SGHTA, CDR2 FQGTGA.

Only a few counts were recorded for this clonotype. The genes are TRBV3-1 and TRBJ2-7; D tentatively fits TRBD1 or TRBD2 (6 bases each). Germline V gives CDR1 LGHDT, CDR2 YNNKEL (reference sequence). The CDR3 totals 12 residues. Trimming stripped 4 bases from V and 6 bases from J, with 10 bases between. The CDR3 protein is CASSRGAGEQYF. The CDR3 DNA reads TGTGCCAGCAGCCGGGGGGCGGGCGAGCAGTACTTC.

This clonotype was observed a few times. The genes are TRBV7-9 and TRBJ1-4, with D unresolved. Germline V CDR1 and CDR2: SEHNR, FQNEAQ (reference sequence). Trimming pared 2 bases from V and 7 bases from J, leaving 11 bases between. This CDR3 comprises 14 residues. Here the CDR3 DNA reads TGTGCCAGCAGCTTAAATGTACGGGGTGAAAAACTGTTTTTT. This codes for CASSLNVRGEKLFF.

This clonotype turned up a few times. The chain links TRBV4-1 to TRBJ1-1; weak D call: TRBD1 (6 bases). Germline V gives CDR1 MGHRA, CDR2 YSYEKL. The V end lost 4 bases, the J end lost 4 bases, and 16 bases lay between the germline ends. This CDR3 spans 15 amino acids. CDR3 sequence reads: CASSPSTYRVTEAFF. The CDR3 DNA sequence: TGCGCCAGCAGCCCAAGTACCTACAGGGTCACTGAAGCTTTCTTT.